The 25 T cell receptor beta chains below all came from one sample that was sequenced in a study of T cells after yellow fever vaccination. One entry per CDR3 protein, called by TCRdb with MiXCR from the 5' RACE reads. The table records approximately 27,000 distinct CDR3 sequences, 5% to 7% of them present only once. The specimen was PBMCs, either bulk or a sorted T-cell subset (CD4+, CD8+, memory, or dextramer-sorted; not recorded which), collected 15 days after the yellow fever booster vaccination. These receptors all stem from a man aged 25 to 40 who received the YFV17D yellow fever vaccine.

The table lists this clonotype with many counts. The chain recombines TRBV12-3 or TRBV12-4 with TRBJ2-7; no clear D gene. Trimming stripped 1 base from V and 3 bases from J, with 7 bases between. The CDR3 is made up of 13 amino acids. As DNA, the CDR3 is TGTGCCAGCAGTTTAGTAGGACGCTACGAGCAGTACTTC. Its protein is CASSLVGRYEQYF.

This clonotype was counted at least ten times. This rearrangement joins TRBV29-1 to TRBJ1-2; no clear D. Germline V gene lookup returns CDR1 SQVTM and CDR2 ANQGSEA. The CDR3 has 12 residues. V lost 6 bases and J lost 6, with 14 bases in between. The DNA of the CDR3 is TGCAGCGTGCCGGGGTTTGGGGATGGCTACACCTTC. It encodes CSVPGFGDGYTF.

This clonotype was observed at least ten times. The CDR3 reads CASSLGGGTYEQYF. The CDR3 region has the DNA TGTGCCAGCAGCTTAGGCGGGGGGACCTACGAGCAGTACTTC. V gene TRBV7-2 combines with J gene TRBJ2-7, with 8 bases that match TRBD2. CDR1 and CDR2 from the germline V gene are SGHTA and FQGNSA. Germline trimming cut 1 base from V and 2 bases from J; bases unmatched to any gene: 1. The CDR3 has 14 amino acids.

V and J are TRBV30 and TRBJ2-1; the D gene could be TRBD1 or TRBD2 (5 bases each). Per germline, CDR1 GTSNPN and CDR2 SVGIG (reference sequence). The CDR3 has 14 residues. The ends were cut back, 1 base at V and 13 bases at J, with 20 bases in the middle. CDR3 in DNA: TGTGCCTGGAGTGAGGTAACCACCCTTGGGACCCAGTTCTTC. It translates to CAWSEVTTLGTQFF.

Ten or more counts support this clonotype. The genes are TRBV20-1 and TRBJ2-5; tentative D call: TRBD2 (5 bases). CDR1 and CDR2 (germline): DFQATT, SNEGSKA (reference sequence). The CDR3 length is 14 residues. Trimming cost V 6 bases and J 5 bases, with 19 bases left between them. CDR3 residues: CSARAVLMAETQYF. CDR3 DNA: TGCAGTGCGCGAGCGGTACTCATGGCGGAGACCCAGTACTTC.

This clonotype has ten or more counts. The V call is TRBV12-3 or TRBV12-4, the J call TRBJ2-7; 10 bases line up with TRBD2. The CDR3 runs 16 residues. Germline trimming cut 0 bases from V and 7 bases from J; bases unmatched to any gene: 9. In DNA, the CDR3 is TGTGCCAGCAGTTTAGCTGGAGCGGGGGGGGTACGGGAGCAGTACTTC. It yields the protein CASSLAGAGGVREQYF.

This clonotype was picked up many times. This sequence joins TRBV3-1 and TRBJ2-3, with D unclear. The CDR3 has 15 residues. Trimming removed 0 bases at V and 2 bases at J, with 9 bases between. Looked up from germline, CDR1 is LGHDT and CDR2 is YNNKEL (reference sequence). CDR3 sequence: CASSQDRQATDTQYF. In DNA, the CDR3 is TGTGCCAGCAGCCAAGATAGGCAGGCCACAGATACGCAGTATTTT.

This clonotype was found many times. This rearrangement joins TRBV29-1 to TRBJ2-7; D perhaps matches TRBD1 (5 bases). The germline V gene encodes CDR1 SQVTM and CDR2 ANQGSEA. Trimming shortened V by 6 bases and J by 2 bases, and 14 bases separated the two germline ends. This CDR3 is built from 13 residues. The CDR3: CSVPGRAPYEQYF. CDR3 DNA: TGCAGCGTCCCTGGCAGGGCCCCCTACGAGCAGTACTTC.

This clonotype was observed many times. The CDR3 region is CASSLGHLNQPQHF. The CDR3 bases are TGTGCCAGCAGTTTAGGACACCTAAATCAGCCCCAGCATTTT. The V call is TRBV12-3 or TRBV12-4, the J call TRBJ1-5; D call uncertain. Trimming cost V 1 base and J 4 bases, with 8 bases left between them. CDR3 length: 14 residues.

In this sample, this clonotype turned up many times. The chain recombines TRBV10-3 with TRBJ2-1, with 10 positions matching TRBD2. CDR3 length: 15 amino acids. Germline lookup yields CDR1 ENHRY and CDR2 SYGVKD. V lost 6 bases and J lost 3; bases outside the gene matches: 5. The CDR3 region is CAIRGAGGVYNEQFF. In nucleotides, the CDR3 is TGTGCCATCAGGGGAGCGGGAGGGGTCTACAATGAGCAGTTCTTC.

This clonotype was found many times. The chain uses TRBV11-2 and TRBJ2-1; 7 nucleotides align to TRBD2. V shed 2 bases, J shed 1 base, and the junction held 11 bases outside the gene matches. Germline assignment: CDR1 SGHAT and CDR2 FQNNGV. The CDR3 is 18 amino acids. The CDR3 loop reads CASSLRVGGRASYNEQFF. The CDR3 bases are TGTGCCAGCAGCTTAAGGGTTGGCGGGAGAGCATCCTACAATGAGCAGTTCTTC.

The rearrangement links TRBV3-1 to TRBJ2-3, with D possibly called TRBD1 or TRBD2 (5 bases each). The CDR3 spans 15 residues. Germline V gene lookup returns CDR1 LGHDT and CDR2 YNNKEL (reference sequence). V lost 10 bases and J lost 1, with 18 bases in between. This CDR3 is CATCQQGPGTDTQYF. The CDR3 DNA is TGTGCCACCTGCCAGCAGGGACCCGGCACAGATACGCAGTATTTT.

This clonotype was counted ten times or more. The chain combines TRBV11-2 with TRBJ2-7, with a possible D match to TRBD2 (6 bases). Trimming took off 0 bases at V and 5 bases at J, with 23 bases between the two ends. Germline V CDR1 and CDR2: SGHAT, FQNNGV. The CDR3 covers 18 residues. In DNA form, the CDR3 reads TGTGCCAGCAGCTTAGAGGTTGTTGCGAGCGGGTTGTGGGACGAGCAGTACTTC. The encoded protein is CASSLEVVASGLWDEQYF. Full variable domain (rest looked up from reference TRBV11-2 and TRBJ2-7): EAGVAQSPRYKIIEKRQSVAFWCNPISGHATLYWYQQILGQGPKLLIQFQNNGVVDDSQLPKDRFSAERLKGVDSTLKIQPAKLEDSAVYLCASSLEVVASGLWDEQYFGPGTRLTVT.

Remarks on this clonotype: Given a much more abundant clone one base away, this may be a read error. The chain recombines TRBV6-2 or TRBV6-3 with TRBJ2-1; D is possibly TRBD2 (7 bases). Germline V gene data show CDR1 as MNHEY and CDR2 as SVGEGT. The CDR3 extends over 15 amino acids. This chain's CDR3 is CAGRGLTSSYNEQFF. The CDR3 coding sequence is TGTGCCGGCAGGGGACTAACCAGCTCCTACAATGAGCAGTTCTTC.

This clonotype was seen repeatedly, ten times or more. This chain connects TRBV6-2 or TRBV6-3 to TRBJ2-5; TRBD1 or TRBD2 may be the D gene (5 bases each). The CDR3 is 14 residues long. V lost 7 bases to trimming and J lost 5 bases, with 17 bases between them. Germline loops: CDR1 MNHEY, CDR2 SVGEGT. The CDR3 spells CASISGRTVETQYF. DNA for the CDR3: TGTGCCAGCATCTCGGGGCGAACGGTGGAGACCCAGTACTTC.

This clonotype was counted ten times or more. The genes are TRBV18 and TRBJ2-1, with D unresolved. The CDR3 loop spans 14 amino acids. The ends were cut back, 6 bases at V and 3 bases at J, with 12 bases in the middle. Per germline, CDR1 KGHSH and CDR2 LQKENI. The CDR3 reads CASSRIDLYNEQFF. The DNA for the CDR3 is TGTGCCAGCTCTCGCATTGACCTCTACAATGAGCAGTTCTTC.

Ten or more counts support this clonotype. The chain recombines TRBV29-1 with TRBJ2-5, with 7 bases matching TRBD1. The CDR3 is made up of 13 amino acids. V was clipped by 5 bases and J by 1 base; unmatched bases: 4. Germline V gene data show CDR1 as SQVTM and CDR2 as ANQGSEA. Written as DNA, the CDR3 is TGCAGCGTTTCATCAGGGGGCCAAGAGACCCAGTACTTC. Translated: CSVSSGGQETQYF.

This clonotype was counted many times. The chain carries TRBV29-1 and TRBJ2-7; TRBD1 matches 9 bases. Trimming at V came to 6 bases and at J to 7 bases, leaving 10 bases not matched to a gene. In germline, CDR1 is SQVTM, CDR2 ANQGSEA. CDR3 length equals 13 residues. The DNA for the CDR3 is TGCAGCGTCAGGGACAGGGAAACGGGGGAGCAGTACTTC. The encoded protein is CSVRDRETGEQYF.

This clonotype was seen ten or more times. This chain links TRBV20-1 with TRBJ1-1; 8 nucleotides line up with TRBD1. In germline, CDR1 is DFQATT, CDR2 SNEGSKA (reference sequence). The trim removed 5 bases at V and 5 bases at J, leaving 13 bases unmatched. The CDR3 extends over 15 amino acids. CDR3 nucleotides: TGCAGTGCTCAAGGGGGGCAGGGGGCAAGAACTGAAGCTTTCTTT. This codes for CSAQGGQGARTEAFF.

By share, this clonotype counts as medium-sized. V gene TRBV20-1 combines with J gene TRBJ2-1; TRBD2 matches at 10 bases. The V gene's germline CDR1 is DFQATT and CDR2 SNEGSKA (reference sequence). The V gene end was trimmed by 5 bases and the J gene end by 9 bases; junction bases not matched to a gene: 4. CDR3 size: 12 residues. The CDR3 region is CSAAAGGIEQFF. CDR3 bases: TGCAGTGCTGCAGCGGGAGGGATTGAGCAGTTCTTC.

This clonotype was recorded at least ten times. The V call is TRBV24-1, the J call TRBJ2-1, with 11 bases identical to TRBD2. The CDR3 runs to 17 residues. The J segment lost 3 bases and the V segment lost 5 bases, leaving 8 bases of the junction unmatched. Germline V gene sequence: CDR1 KGHDR, CDR2 SFDVKD. For the CDR3, the DNA is TGTGCCACCAGTGGAATTAGCGGGAGGGCCAGCTACAATGAGCAGTTCTTC. It is translated as CATSGISGRASYNEQFF.

The sample holds many counts of this clonotype. This chain links TRBV20-1 with TRBJ1-4, with 7 nucleotides matching TRBD1. Per the germline V gene, CDR1 is DFQATT and CDR2 is SNEGSKA (reference sequence). This CDR3 spans 14 amino acids. V dropped 6 bases and J dropped 5; count of bases not matched to a gene: 9. The CDR3 nucleotides are TGCAGTGCCCGCTCCGGGACAGAAAATGAAAAACTGTTTTTT. Translation: CSARSGTENEKLFF.

This clonotype was detected ten times or more. The V call is TRBV10-2, the J call TRBJ2-3; no reliable D call. The germline gives CDR1 WSHSY, CDR2 SAAADI. The CDR3 loop spans 13 amino acids. V lost 3 bases, J lost 6 bases, and 10 bases lay in between. In DNA, the CDR3 is TGCGCCAGCAGTGAAGGTCGCCGGGATACGCAGTATTTT. Protein sequence: CASSEGRRDTQYF.

This clonotype was seen repeatedly, ten times or more. V is TRBV7-2 and J is TRBJ2-5; D is tentatively TRBD1 or TRBD2 (5 bases each). The V end was cut by 6 bases, the J end by 2 bases, with 13 bases between. Germline lookup yields CDR1 SGHTA and CDR2 FQGNSA. The CDR3 spans 14 residues. CDR3 bases: TGTGCCAGCAGTCCGGGACGGCATCAAGAGACCCAGTACTTC. It yields the protein CASSPGRHQETQYF.

This clonotype showed up many times. This sequence joins TRBV19 and TRBJ2-1; possibly TRBD1 for D (5 bases). Germline V gene sequence: CDR1 LNHDA, CDR2 SQIVND (reference sequence). CDR3 length equals 12 residues. The germline V and J ends were trimmed by 2 bases and 13 bases, with 12 bases remaining between them. The CDR3 sequence: CASSIRPGFQFF. The CDR3 coding sequence is TGTGCCAGTAGTATACGACCAGGGTTTCAGTTCTTC.